This T cell receptor (beta chain) was retrieved from a study of blood T cells in healthy people across ages. A J-beta primer mix and a sample-barcoded 5' primer were used in a second PCR of roughly 6 to 11 cycles. Each CDR3 protein gets one entry after TCRdb re-called the 5' RACE reads with MiXCR. The table records approximately 800,000 distinct CDR3 sequences, 62% of them present only once. In regard to this clonotype: What it recognizes is unknown.

Study-level findings and limits: Fewer expanded clones and more diversity marked long-lived versus aged donors.

The material sequenced was blood. The clonotype comes from a man aged 30 to 39 in good health.

For the CDR3, the DNA is TGTGCCATCAGTGGGGGGGGTGCTAGAGAGACCCAGTACTTC. Amino acids: CAISGGGARETQYF. This chain links TRBV10-3 with TRBJ2-4; 7 bases map to TRBD2. The J call may be wrong; the DNA end is better matched by TRBJ2-5. Germline V gene data show CDR1 as ENHRY and CDR2 as SYGVKD. This CDR3 contains 14 residues.